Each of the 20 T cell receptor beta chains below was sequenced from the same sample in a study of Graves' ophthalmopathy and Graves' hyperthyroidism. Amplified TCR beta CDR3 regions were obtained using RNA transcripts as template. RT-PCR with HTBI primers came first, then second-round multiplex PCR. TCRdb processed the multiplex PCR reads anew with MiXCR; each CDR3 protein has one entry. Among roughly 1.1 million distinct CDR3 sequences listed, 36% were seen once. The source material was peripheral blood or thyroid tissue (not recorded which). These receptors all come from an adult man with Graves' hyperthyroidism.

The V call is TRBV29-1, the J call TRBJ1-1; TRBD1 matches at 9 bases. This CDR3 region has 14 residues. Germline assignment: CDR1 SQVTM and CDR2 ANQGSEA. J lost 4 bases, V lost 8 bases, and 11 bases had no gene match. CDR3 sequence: CSTRDRTGATEAFF. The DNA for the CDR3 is TGCAGCACCAGGGACCGGACAGGGGCCACTGAAGCTTTCTTT.

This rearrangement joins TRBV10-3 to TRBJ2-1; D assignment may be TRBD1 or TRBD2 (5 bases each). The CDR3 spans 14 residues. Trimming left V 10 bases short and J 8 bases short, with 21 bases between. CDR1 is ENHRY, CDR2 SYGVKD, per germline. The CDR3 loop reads CASRRRGSGHEQFF. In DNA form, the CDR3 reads TGTGCCAGCAGGCGCCGGGGCTCGGGCCATGAGCAGTTCTTC.

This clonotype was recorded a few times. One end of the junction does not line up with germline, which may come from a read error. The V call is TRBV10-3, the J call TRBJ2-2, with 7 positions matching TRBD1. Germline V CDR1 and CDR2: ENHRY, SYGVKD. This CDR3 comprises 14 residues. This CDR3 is CASSGLQGAGELFF. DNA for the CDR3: TGTGCCAGCAGTGGGTTGCAGGGGGCCGGGGAGCTGTTTTTT.

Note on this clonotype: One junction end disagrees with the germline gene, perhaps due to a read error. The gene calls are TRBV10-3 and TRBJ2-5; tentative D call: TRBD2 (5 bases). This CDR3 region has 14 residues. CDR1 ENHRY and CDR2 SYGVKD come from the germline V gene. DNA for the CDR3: TGTGCCAGCAGTGATCTAGCTGTGGTTGAGACCCAGTACTTC. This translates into CASSDLAVVETQYF.

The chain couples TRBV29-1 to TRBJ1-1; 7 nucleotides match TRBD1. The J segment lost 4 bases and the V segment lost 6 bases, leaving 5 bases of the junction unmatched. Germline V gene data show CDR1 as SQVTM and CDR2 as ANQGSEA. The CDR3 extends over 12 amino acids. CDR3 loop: CSVARDSTEAFF. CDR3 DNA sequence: TGCAGCGTGGCCCGGGACAGCACTGAAGCTTTCTTT.

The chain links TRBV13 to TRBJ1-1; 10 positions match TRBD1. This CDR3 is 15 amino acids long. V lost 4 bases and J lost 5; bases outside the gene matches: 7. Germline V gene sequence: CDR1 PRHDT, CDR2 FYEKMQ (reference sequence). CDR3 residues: CASSSIGQGGTEAFF. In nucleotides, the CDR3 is TGTGCCAGCAGCTCGATCGGACAGGGGGGGACTGAAGCTTTCTTT.

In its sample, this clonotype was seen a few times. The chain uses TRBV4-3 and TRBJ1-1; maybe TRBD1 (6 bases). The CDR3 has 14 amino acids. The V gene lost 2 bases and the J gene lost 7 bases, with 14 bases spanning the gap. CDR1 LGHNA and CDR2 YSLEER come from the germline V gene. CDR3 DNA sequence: TGCGCCAGCAGCCAAAAATTAACAGGGTATGAAGCTTTCTTT. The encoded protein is CASSQKLTGYEAFF.

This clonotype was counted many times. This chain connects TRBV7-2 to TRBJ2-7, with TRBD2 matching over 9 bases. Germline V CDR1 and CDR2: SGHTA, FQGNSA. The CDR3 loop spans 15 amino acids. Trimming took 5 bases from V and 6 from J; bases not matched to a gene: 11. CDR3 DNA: TGTGCCAGCAGCCCCAGGTTTAGCGGGAGTCTCGAGCAGTACTTC. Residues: CASSPRFSGSLEQYF.

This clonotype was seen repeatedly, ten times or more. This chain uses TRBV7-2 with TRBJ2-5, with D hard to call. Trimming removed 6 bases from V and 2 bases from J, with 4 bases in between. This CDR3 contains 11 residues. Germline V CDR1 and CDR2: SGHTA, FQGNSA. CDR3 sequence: CASRDQETQYF. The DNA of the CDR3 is TGTGCCAGCAGAGATCAAGAGACCCAGTACTTC.

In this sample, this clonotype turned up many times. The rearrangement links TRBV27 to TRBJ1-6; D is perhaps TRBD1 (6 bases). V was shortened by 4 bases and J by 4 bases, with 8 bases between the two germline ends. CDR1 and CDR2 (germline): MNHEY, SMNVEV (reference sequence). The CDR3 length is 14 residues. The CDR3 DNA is TGTGCCAGCAGTTACCAGGGGTATAATTCACCCCTCCACTTT. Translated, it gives CASSYQGYNSPLHF.

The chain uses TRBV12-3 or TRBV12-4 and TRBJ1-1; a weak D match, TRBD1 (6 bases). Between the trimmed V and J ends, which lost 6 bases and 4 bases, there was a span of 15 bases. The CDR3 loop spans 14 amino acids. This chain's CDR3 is CASRQPGHLTEAFF. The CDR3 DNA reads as TGTGCCAGCAGACAACCGGGACACCTCACTGAAGCTTTCTTT.

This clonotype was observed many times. Here the CDR3 DNA reads TGTGCCAGCAGCTTCGAAGGGGCGTATAACACTGAAGCTTTCTTT. This sequence encodes CASSFEGAYNTEAFF. The chain employs TRBV7-2 and TRBJ1-1, with D perhaps TRBD1 (5 bases). The length of the CDR3 is 15 residues. Germline CDR1 and CDR2: SGHTA and FQGNSA. V lost 3 bases and J lost 2, with 13 bases in between.

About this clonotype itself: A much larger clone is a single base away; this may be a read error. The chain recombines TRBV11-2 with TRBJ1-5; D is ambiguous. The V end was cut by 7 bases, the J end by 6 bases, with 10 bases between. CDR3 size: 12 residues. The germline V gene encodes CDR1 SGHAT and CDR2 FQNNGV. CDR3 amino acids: CASTKKGQPQHF. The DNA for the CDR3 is TGTGCCAGCACCAAGAAGGGTCAGCCCCAGCATTTT.

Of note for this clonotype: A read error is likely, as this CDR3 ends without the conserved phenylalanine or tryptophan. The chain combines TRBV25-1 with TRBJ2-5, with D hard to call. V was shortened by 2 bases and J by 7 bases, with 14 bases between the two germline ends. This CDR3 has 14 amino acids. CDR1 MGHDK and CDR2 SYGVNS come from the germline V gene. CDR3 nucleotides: TGTGCCAGCAGTGAAGGACCGTGGGTTGGGACCCAGTACCTC. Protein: CASSEGPWVGTQYL.

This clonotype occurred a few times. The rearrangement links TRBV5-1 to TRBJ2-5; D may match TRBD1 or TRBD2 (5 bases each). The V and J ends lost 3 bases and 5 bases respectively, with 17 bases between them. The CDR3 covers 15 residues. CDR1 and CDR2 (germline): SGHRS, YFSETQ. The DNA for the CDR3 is TGCGCCAGCAGCTCGTCCGTCGAGGGGTTTGAGACCCAGTACTTC. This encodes CASSSSVEGFETQYF.

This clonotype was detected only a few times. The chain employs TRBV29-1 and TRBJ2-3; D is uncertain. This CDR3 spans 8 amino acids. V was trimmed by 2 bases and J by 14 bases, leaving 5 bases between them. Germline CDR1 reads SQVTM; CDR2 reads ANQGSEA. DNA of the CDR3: TGCAGCGTTGAACTGGGGTATTTT. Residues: CSVELGYF.

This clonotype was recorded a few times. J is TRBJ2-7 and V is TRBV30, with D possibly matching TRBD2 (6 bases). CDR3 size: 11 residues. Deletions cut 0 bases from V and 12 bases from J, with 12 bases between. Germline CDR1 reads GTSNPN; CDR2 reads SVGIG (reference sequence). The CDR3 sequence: CAWSVRGDLYF. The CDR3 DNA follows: TGTGCCTGGAGTGTACGCGGGGACCTGTACTTC.

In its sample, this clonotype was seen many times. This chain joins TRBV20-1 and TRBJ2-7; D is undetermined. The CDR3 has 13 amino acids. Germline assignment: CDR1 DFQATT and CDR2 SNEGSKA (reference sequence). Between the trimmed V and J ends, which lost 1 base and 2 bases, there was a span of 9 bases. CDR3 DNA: TGCAGTGCTAGAGGGAGCCGTACCTACGAGCAGTACTTC. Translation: CSARGSRTYEQYF.

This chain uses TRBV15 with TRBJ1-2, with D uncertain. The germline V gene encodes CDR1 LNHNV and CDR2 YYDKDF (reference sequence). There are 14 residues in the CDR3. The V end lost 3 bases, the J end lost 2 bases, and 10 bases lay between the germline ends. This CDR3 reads CATSSLERNYGYTF. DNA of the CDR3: TGTGCCACCAGCAGTTTGGAGAGGAACTATGGCTACACCTTC.

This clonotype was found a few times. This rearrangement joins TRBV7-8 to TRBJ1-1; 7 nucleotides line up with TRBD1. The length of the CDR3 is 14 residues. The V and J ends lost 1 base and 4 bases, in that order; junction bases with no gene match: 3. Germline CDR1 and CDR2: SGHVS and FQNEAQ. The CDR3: CASSLGGTVTEAFF. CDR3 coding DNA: TGTGCCAGCAGCTTAGGCGGGACAGTCACTGAAGCTTTCTTT.